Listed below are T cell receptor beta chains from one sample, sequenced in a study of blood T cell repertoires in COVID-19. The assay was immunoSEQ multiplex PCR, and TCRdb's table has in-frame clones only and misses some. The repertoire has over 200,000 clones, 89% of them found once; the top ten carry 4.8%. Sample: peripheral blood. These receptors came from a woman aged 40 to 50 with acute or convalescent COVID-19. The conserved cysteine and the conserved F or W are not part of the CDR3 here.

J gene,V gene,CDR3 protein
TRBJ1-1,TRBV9,ASSVGLGGGQAF
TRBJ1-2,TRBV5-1,ASSISGGDGYT
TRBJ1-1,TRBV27,ASSYALWAGNTEAF
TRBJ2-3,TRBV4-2,ASSKGTSGGAKSSTDTQY
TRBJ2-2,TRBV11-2,ASSPTRGNTGELF
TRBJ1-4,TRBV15,ATSRGQGARRF
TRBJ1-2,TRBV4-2,ASSQEALQAPYGYT
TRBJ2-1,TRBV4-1,ASSRFLTGGRSHEQF
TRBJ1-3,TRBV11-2,ASSRGTGQGGTSGNTIY
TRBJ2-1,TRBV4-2,ASSQATSGNYNEQF
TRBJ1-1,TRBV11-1,ASSVGWGAEAF
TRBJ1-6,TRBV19,ASTAGENYNSPLH
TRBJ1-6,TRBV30,AWGTGNSPLH
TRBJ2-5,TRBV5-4,ASSPRMRETQY
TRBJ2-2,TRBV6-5,ASSSTGELF
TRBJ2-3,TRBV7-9,ASRPSSGEGDTQY
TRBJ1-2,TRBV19,ASSILYGYT
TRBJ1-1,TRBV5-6,ASSADRVSEAF
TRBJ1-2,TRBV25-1,ASRDRGLYGYT
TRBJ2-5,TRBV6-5,ASRTSGLETQY
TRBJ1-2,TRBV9,ASSVGGTLGHGYT
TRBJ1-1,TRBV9,ASSVGPGESVNTEAF
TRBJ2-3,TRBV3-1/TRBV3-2,ASSPFRTDTQY
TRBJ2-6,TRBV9,ASSVGSSGANVLT
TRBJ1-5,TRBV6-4,ASSDARDRKVDQPQH
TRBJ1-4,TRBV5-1,ASSQQLGRGEKLF
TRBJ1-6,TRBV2,ASSDEPGLQYSPLH
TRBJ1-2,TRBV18,ASSPHRGNGYT
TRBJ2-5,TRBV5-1,ASSLSSGLQETQY
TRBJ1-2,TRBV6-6,ATLGHRILVDYGYT
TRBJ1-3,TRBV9,ASSVEYLSSGNTIY
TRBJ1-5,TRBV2,ASSDQVGNQPQH
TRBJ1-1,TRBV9,ASSVGGVNTEAF
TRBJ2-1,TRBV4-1,ASSQLSPGTSGVPYNEQF
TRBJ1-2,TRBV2,ASSQTDRGLRGYT
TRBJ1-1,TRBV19,ASNLQTGANTEAF
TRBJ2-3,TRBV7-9,ASSRGPAGPPDTQY
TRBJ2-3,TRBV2,ASTLTTDTQY
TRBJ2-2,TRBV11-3,ASSNRQGTGELF
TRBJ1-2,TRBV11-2,ASSPPGIGGYT
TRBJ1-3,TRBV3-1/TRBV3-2,ASSSPGRASGNTIY
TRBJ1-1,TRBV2,ASSGFILNTEAF